The table lists the clone carrying this TCR beta chain with many counts. The antigen is not known. Unique molecular identifiers were attached to individual cDNA molecules. TCRdb re-called the 5' RACE reads through MiXCR, storing one row per CDR3 protein. In the table there are fewer than 35,000 distinct CDR3 sequences, about 9.9% of which are singletons. Germline CDR1 is SEHNR and CDR2 is FQNEAQ (reference sequence). The V end lost 5 bases, the J end lost 2 bases, and 15 bases lay between the germline ends. CDR3 size: 16 residues. The data were obtained in a study of early T cells in non-severe SARS-CoV-2 infection. Study in general: Sequencing was performed on bulk RNA from unsorted whole blood, leaving chains unpaired. Study-level results: VDJdb matching favored anti-spike CD8 responses, missing private and CD4 specificities.

The sample was whole blood. The chain joins TRBV7-9 to TRBJ2-2; D unclear. The sequence was obtained from an adult who was a healthcare worker with PCR-confirmed SARS-CoV-2 infection or an uninfected control (not recorded which). CDR3 in amino acids: CASSPVSRINTGELFF. The CDR3 region has the DNA TGTGCCAGCAGCCCGGTTTCGCGGATTAACACCGGGGAGCTGTTTTTT.